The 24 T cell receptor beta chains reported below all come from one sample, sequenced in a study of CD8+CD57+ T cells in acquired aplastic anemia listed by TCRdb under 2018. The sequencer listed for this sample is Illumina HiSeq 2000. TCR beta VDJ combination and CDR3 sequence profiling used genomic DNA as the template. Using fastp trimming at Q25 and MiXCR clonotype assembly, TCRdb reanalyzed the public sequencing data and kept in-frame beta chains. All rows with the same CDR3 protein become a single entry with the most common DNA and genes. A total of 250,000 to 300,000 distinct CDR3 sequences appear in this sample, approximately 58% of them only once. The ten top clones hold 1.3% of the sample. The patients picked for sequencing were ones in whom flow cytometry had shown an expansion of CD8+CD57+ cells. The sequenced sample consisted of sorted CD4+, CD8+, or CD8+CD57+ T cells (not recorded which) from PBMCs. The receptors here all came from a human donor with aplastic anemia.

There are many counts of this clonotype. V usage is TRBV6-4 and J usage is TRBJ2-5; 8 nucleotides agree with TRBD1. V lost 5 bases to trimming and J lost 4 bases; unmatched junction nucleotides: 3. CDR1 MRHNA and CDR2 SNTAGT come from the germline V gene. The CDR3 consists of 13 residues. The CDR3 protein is CASSFDRGETQYF. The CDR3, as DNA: TGTGCCAGCAGTTTTGACAGGGGAGAGACCCAGTACTTC.

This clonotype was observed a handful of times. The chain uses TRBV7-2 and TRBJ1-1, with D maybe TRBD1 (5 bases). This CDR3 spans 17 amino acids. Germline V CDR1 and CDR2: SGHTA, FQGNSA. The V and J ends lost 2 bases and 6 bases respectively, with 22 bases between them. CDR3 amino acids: CASSLSGRGWAKAEAFF. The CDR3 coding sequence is TGTGCCAGCAGCTTATCGGGGAGGGGATGGGCAAAAGCTGAAGCTTTCTTT.

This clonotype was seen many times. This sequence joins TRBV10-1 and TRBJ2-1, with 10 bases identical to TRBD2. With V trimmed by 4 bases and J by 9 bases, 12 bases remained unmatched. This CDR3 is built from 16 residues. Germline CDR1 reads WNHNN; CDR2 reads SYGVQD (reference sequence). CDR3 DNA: TGCGCCAGCAGTGTCTTCGCAAGCGGGGGGGCAGGTGAGCAGTTCTTC. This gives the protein CASSVFASGGAGEQFF.

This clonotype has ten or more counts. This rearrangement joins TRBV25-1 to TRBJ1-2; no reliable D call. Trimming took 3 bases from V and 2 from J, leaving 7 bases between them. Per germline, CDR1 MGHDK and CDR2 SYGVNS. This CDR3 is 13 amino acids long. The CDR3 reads CASSELINYGYTF. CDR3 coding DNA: TGTGCCAGCAGTGAGTTAATAAACTATGGCTACACCTTC.

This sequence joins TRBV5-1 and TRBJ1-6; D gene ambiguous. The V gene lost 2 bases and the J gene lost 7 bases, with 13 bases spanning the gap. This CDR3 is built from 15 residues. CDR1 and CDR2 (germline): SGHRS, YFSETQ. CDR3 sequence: CASSLNRAINSPLHF. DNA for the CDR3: TGCGCCAGCAGCTTAAACCGGGCAATCAATTCACCCCTCCACTTT.

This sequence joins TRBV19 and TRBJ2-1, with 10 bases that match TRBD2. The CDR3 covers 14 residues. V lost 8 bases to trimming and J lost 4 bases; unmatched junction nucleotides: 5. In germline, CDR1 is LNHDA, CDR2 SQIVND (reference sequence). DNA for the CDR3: TGTGCCAGTGCCAGCGGGGGGGTATACAATGAGCAGTTCTTC. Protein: CASASGGVYNEQFF.

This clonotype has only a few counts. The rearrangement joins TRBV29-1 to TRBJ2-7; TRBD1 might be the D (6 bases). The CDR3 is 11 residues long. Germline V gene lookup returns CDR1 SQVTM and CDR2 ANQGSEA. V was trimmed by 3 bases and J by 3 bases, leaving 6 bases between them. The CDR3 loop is CSVETGYEQYF. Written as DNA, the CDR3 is TGCAGCGTTGAGACAGGCTACGAGCAGTACTTC.

CDR3 in DNA: TGTGCCAGCAGCGCAAGGGATGACTCACCCCTCCACTTT. Translation gives CASSARDDSPLHF. V usage is TRBV9 and J usage is TRBJ1-6; no clear D. With 3 bases removed from V and 10 bases from J, the gap between germline ends came to 11 bases. CDR1 is SGDLS and CDR2 is YYNGEE in the germline V gene. This CDR3 has 13 residues.

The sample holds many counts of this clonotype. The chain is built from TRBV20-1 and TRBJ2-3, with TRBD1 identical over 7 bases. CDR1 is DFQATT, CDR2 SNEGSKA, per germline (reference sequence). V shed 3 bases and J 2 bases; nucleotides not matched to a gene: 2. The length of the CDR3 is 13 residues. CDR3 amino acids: CSARTGYTDTQYF. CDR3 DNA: TGCAGTGCTAGGACAGGGTACACAGATACGCAGTATTTT.

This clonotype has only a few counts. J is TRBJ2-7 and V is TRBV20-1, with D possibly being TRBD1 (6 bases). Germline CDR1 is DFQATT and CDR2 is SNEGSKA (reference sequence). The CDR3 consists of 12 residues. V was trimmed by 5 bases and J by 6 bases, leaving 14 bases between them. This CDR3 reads CSAVQGLGEQYF. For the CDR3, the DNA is TGCAGTGCTGTACAGGGTCTGGGCGAGCAGTACTTC.

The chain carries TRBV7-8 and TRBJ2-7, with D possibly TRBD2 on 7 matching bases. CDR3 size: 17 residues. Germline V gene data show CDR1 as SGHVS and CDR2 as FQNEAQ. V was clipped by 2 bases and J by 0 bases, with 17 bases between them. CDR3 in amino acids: CASSLLQGGSSSYEQYF. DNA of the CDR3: TGTGCCAGCAGCTTATTACAGGGCGGGAGTAGCTCCTACGAGCAGTACTTC.

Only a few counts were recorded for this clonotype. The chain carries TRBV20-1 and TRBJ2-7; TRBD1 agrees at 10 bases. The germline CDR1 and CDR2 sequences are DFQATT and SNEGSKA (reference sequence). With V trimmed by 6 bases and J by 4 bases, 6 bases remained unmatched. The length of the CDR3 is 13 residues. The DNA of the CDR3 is TGCAGTGCGCTGGGACAGGGGTTGTACGAGCAGTACTTC. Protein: CSALGQGLYEQYF.

The CDR3 nucleotides are TGCAGTGCTATGGGACTAGCGGGAGAGACATACAATGAGCAGTTCTTC. It yields the protein CSAMGLAGETYNEQFF. This chain joins TRBV20-1 and TRBJ2-1; 14 nucleotides match TRBD2. V lost 4 bases and J lost 4; bases outside the gene matches: 6. The length of the CDR3 is 16 residues. Germline CDR1 is DFQATT and CDR2 is SNEGSKA (reference sequence).

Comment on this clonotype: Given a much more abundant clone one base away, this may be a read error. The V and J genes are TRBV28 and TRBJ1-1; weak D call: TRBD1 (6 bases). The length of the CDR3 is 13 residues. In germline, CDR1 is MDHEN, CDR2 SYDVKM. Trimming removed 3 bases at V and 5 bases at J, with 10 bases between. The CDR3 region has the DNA TGTGCCAGCAGTTTTGTCAGGGGTACTGAAGCTTTCTTT. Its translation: CASSFVRGTEAFF.

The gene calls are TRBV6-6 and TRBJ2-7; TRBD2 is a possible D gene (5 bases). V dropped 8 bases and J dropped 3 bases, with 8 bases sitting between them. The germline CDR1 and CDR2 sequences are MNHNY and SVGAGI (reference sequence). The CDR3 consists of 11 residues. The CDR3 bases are TGTGCCAGCGGGAGCCGCTACGAGCAGTACTTC. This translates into CASGSRYEQYF.

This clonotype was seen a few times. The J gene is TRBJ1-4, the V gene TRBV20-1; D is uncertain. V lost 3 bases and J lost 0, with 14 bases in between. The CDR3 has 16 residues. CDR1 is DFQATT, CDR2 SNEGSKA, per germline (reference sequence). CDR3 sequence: CSARLTLGATNEKLFF. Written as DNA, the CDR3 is TGCAGTGCTAGGCTCACGTTGGGTGCAACTAATGAAAAACTGTTTTTT.

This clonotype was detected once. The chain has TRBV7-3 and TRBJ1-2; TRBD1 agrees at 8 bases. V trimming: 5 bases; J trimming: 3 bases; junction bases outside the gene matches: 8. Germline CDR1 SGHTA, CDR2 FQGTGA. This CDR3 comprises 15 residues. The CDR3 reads CASSVLATGDYGYTF. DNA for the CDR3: TGTGCCAGCAGCGTCCTAGCGACAGGGGACTATGGCTACACCTTC.

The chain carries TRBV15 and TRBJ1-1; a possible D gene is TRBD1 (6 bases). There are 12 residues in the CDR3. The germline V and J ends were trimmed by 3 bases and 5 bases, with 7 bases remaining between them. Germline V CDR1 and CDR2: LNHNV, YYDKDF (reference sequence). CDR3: CATSRTGTEAFF. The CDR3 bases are TGTGCCACCAGCAGGACAGGAACTGAAGCTTTCTTT.

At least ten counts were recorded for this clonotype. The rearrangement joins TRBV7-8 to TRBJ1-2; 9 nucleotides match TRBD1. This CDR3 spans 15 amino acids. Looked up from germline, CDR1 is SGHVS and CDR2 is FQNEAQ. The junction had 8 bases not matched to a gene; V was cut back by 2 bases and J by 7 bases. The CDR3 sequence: CASSLPGQGLGGYTF. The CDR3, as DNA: TGTGCCAGCAGCTTACCGGGACAGGGATTGGGTGGCTACACCTTC.

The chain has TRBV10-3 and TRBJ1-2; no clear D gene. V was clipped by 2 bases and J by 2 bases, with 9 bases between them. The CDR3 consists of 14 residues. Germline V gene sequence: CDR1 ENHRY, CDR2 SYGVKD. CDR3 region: CAISEQGRNYGYTF. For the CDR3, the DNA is TGTGCCATCAGTGAGCAAGGCAGGAACTATGGCTACACCTTC.

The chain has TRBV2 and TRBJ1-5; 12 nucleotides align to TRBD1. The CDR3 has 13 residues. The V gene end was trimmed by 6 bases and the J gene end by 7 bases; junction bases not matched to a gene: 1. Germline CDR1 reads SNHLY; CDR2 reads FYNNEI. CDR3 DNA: TGTGCCAGCAGGGGGACAGGGGGCCAGCCCCAGCATTTT. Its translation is CASRGTGGQPQHF.

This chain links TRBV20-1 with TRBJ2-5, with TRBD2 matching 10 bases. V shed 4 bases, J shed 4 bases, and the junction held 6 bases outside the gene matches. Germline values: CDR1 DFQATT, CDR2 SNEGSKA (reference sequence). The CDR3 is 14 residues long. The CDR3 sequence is CSATLAGGRETQYF. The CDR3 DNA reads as TGCAGTGCTACCTTAGCGGGAGGAAGAGAGACCCAGTACTTC.

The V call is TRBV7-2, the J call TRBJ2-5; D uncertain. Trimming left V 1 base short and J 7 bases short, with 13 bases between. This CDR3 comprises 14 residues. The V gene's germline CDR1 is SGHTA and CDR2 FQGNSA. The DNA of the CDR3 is TGTGCCAGCAGCTTAGGTTCCGGACCCACGACCCAGTACTTC. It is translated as CASSLGSGPTTQYF. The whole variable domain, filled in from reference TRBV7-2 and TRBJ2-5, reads GAGVSQSPSNKVTEKGKDVELRCDPISGHTALYWYRQSLGQGLEFLIYFQGNSAPDKSGLPSDRFSAERTGGSVSTLTIQRTQQEDSAVYLCASSLGSGPTTQYFGPGTRLLVL.

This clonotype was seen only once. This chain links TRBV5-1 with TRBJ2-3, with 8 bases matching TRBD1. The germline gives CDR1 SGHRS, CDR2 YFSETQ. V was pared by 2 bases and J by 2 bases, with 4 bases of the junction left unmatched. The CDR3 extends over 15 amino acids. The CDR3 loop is CASSLDRGATDTQYF. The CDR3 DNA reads TGCGCCAGCAGCTTAGACAGGGGTGCCACAGATACGCAGTATTTT.